Listed here are 14 T cell receptor beta chains from one sample, sequenced in a study of blood T cell repertoires in COVID-19 (dated by TCRdb to the early 2020s). Libraries were prepared through the immunoSEQ multiplex PCR assay. TCRdb's version of the immuneACCESS table is confined to in-frame rearrangements and falls short of the full clone set. An unresolved V gene accounts for under half of the shortfall where checked; the remainder is of unknown origin. In all, the sample holds 95,000 to 100,000 clones, and roughly 86% of those were seen once. The ten largest clonotypes hold 11% of the sample. Source material: peripheral blood. These receptors were taken from a woman aged 25 to 45 with acute or convalescent COVID-19.

The V call is TRBV13, the J call TRBJ2-3, with D possibly TRBD2 on 5 matching bases. The germline gives CDR1 PRHDT, CDR2 FYEKMQ (reference sequence). There are 15 residues in the CDR3. V lost 2 bases, J lost 1 base, and 10 bases lay in between. In DNA form, the CDR3 reads TGTGCCAGCAGCTTAAGGAGTAGCGGCACAGATACGCAGTATTTT. This codes for CASSLRSSGTDTQYF. Using reference TRBV13 and TRBJ2-3 for the parts outside the CDR3, the full variable domain is AAGVIQSPRHLIKEKRETATLKCYPIPRHDTVYWYQQGPGQDPQFLISFYEKMQSDKGSIPDRFSAQQFSDYHSELNMSSLELGDSALYFCASSLRSSGTDTQYFGPGTRLTVL.

This chain links TRBV4-1 with TRBJ2-1, with TRBD2 identical over 12 bases. Germline V gene data show CDR1 as MGHRA and CDR2 as YSYEKL. J lost 8 bases, V lost 4 bases, and 12 bases had no gene match. This CDR3 is built from 17 residues. DNA of the CDR3: TGCGCCAGCAGCCCCCGCGGGCTAGCGGGGGGGCCAGATGAGCAGTTCTTC. As protein: CASSPRGLAGGPDEQFF.

The chain joins TRBV29-1 to TRBJ1-1; D is ambiguous. V dropped 7 bases and J dropped 4 bases, with 13 bases sitting between them. The CDR3 length is 12 residues. Germline V lookup: CDR1 SQVTM, CDR2 ANQGSEA. CDR3 sequence (DNA): TGCAGCGCCCCCTCCGCGGGCACTGAAGCTTTCTTT. This translates into CSAPSAGTEAFF.

This clone was seen a few times. This chain connects TRBV6-5 to TRBJ1-5; TRBD1 agrees at 11 bases. V gave up 8 bases and J gave up 4 bases; unmatched junction bases: 4. The V gene's germline CDR1 is MNHEY and CDR2 SVGAGI. The CDR3 is 14 amino acids. CDR3 region: CASAGTGGNQPQHF. In DNA form, the CDR3 reads TGTGCCAGCGCCGGGACAGGGGGTAATCAGCCCCAGCATTTT.

The V and J genes are TRBV18 and TRBJ1-1; a possible D gene is TRBD1 (5 bases). The CDR3 is 17 amino acids. Trimming cost V 6 bases and J 3 bases, with 23 bases left between them. CDR1 is KGHSH, CDR2 LQKENI, per germline. The CDR3 nucleotides read TGTGCCAGCTCCCGTAGGGGATTCCGTAGCCGGGACACTGAAGCTTTCTTT. Its translation is CASSRRGFRSRDTEAFF.

The chain links TRBV28 to TRBJ2-1, with 7 bases identical to TRBD2. The germline V gene has CDR1 MDHEN and CDR2 SYDVKM. V dropped 4 bases and J dropped 6; count of bases not matched to a gene: 9. This CDR3 spans 15 amino acids. In DNA, the CDR3 is TGTGCCAGCAGTTGGGGGACTACCAGACCCAATGAGCAGTTCTTC. Protein sequence: CASSWGTTRPNEQFF. Filled out from reference TRBV28 and TRBJ2-1, the complete variable domain reads DVKVTQSSRYLVKRTGEKVFLECVQDMDHENMFWYRQDPGLGLRLIYFSYDVKMKEKGDIPEGYSVSREKKERFSLILESASTNQTSMYLCASSWGTTRPNEQFFGPGTRLTVL.

The chain carries TRBV5-1 and TRBJ2-3; 7 bases align to TRBD1. The V gene end was trimmed by 5 bases and the J gene end by 5 bases; junction bases not matched to a gene: 5. This CDR3 comprises 13 residues. The germline CDR1 and CDR2 sequences are SGHRS and YFSETQ. CDR3 protein: CASRKGAEDTQYF. The CDR3 DNA reads TGCGCCAGCAGGAAGGGGGCAGAAGATACGCAGTATTTT. The whole variable domain, remainder taken from reference TRBV5-1 and TRBJ2-3, is KAGVTQTPRYLIKTRGQQVTLSCSPISGHRSVSWYQQTPGQGLQFLFEYFSETQRNKGNFPGRFSGRQFSNSRSEMNVSTLELGDSALYLCASRKGAEDTQYFGPGTRLTVL.

The V and J genes are TRBV6-1 and TRBJ1-1; D is unclear. The CDR3 runs 11 residues. Deletions cut 2 bases from V and 10 bases from J, with 8 bases between. Germline V gives CDR1 MNHNS, CDR2 SASEGT. The CDR3 is CASSEMQVAFF. CDR3 nucleotide sequence: TGTGCCAGCAGTGAAATGCAGGTAGCTTTCTTT.

The chain employs TRBV10-2 and TRBJ1-3, with TRBD1 matching 7 bases. This CDR3 has 16 residues. V gave up 7 bases and J gave up 2 bases; unmatched junction bases: 11. In germline, CDR1 is WSHSY, CDR2 SAAADI. The CDR3 sequence: CASTNRGNVAGNTIYF. DNA of the CDR3: TGCGCCAGCACTAACAGGGGTAACGTCGCTGGAAACACCATATATTTT.

This rearrangement joins TRBV5-1 to TRBJ1-1, with 8 bases lining up with TRBD1. Germline CDR1 and CDR2: SGHRS and YFSETQ. The length of the CDR3 is 14 residues. The J segment lost 4 bases and the V segment lost 2 bases, leaving 4 bases of the junction unmatched. The DNA for the CDR3 is TGCGCCAGCAGCTTCCCAGGGGGCGGCACTGAAGCTTTCTTT. It yields the protein CASSFPGGGTEAFF.

V usage is TRBV3-1 (or the pseudogene TRBV3-2) and J usage is TRBJ2-7; D perhaps matches TRBD2 (7 bases). Between the trimmed V and J ends, which lost 5 bases and 6 bases, there was a span of 20 bases. CDR1 is LGHDT, CDR2 YNNKEL, per germline (reference sequence). CDR3 size: 15 residues. The CDR3 region is CASSTRGGVTGEQYF. For the CDR3, the DNA is TGTGCCAGCAGCACGAGAGGGGGGGTGACGGGCGAGCAGTACTTC.

The chain joins TRBV2 to TRBJ1-1; no clear D. Trimming cost V 2 bases and J 1 base, with 5 bases left between them. The length of the CDR3 is 13 residues. Germline CDR1 is SNHLY and CDR2 is FYNNEI. CDR3 protein: CASSERGNTEAFF. CDR3 DNA sequence: TGTGCCAGCAGTGAACGGGGGAACACTGAAGCTTTCTTT.

The chain combines TRBV21-1 with TRBJ1-1; the listed D gene, TRBD1, was not tested against the DNA. TRBV21-1 is labeled a pseudogene. This CDR3 is 16 amino acids long. The CDR3 DNA reads as TGTGCCAGCAGCAAAGCCTTCAGGGCGGTGAACACTGAAGCTTTCTTT. Its protein product is CASSKAFRAVNTEAFF.

This clone turned up a few times. V and J are TRBV4-1 and TRBJ1-6, with a possible D match to TRBD1 (6 bases). V lost 1 base, J lost 9 bases, and 16 bases lay in between. The CDR3 sequence is 16 residues long. CDR1 and CDR2 from the germline V gene are MGHRA and YSYEKL. CDR3 nucleotide sequence: TGCGCCAGCAGCCAAGCCCAGGGGTCTTTTATTTCACCCCTCCACTTT. Translation: CASSQAQGSFISPLHF.